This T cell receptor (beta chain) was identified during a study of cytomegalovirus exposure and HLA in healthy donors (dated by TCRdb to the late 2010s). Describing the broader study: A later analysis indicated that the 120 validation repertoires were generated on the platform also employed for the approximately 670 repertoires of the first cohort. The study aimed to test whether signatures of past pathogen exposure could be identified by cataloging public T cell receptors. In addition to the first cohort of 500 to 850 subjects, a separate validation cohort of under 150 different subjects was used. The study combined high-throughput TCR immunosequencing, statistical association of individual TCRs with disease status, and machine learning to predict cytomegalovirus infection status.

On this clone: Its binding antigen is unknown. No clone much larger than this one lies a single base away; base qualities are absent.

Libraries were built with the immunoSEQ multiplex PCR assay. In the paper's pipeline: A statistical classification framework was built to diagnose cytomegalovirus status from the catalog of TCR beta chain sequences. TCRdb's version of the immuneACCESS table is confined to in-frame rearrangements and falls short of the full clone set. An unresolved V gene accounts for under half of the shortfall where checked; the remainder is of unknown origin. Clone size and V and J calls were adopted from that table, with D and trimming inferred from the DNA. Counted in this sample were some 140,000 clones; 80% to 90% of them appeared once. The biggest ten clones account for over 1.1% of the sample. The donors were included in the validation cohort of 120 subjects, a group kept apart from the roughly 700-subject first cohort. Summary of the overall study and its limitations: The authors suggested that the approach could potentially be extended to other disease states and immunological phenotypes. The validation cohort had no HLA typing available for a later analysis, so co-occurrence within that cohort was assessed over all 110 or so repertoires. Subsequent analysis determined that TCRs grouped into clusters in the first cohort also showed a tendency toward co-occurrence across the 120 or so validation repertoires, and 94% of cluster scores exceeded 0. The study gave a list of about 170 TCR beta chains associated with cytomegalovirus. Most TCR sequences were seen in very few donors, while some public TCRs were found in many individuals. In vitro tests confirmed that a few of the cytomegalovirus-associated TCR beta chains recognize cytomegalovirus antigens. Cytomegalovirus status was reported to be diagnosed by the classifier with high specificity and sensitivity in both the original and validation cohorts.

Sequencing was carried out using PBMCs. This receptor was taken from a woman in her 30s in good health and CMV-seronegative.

The CDR3 protein is CASSLLGYNEQFF. Here is the DNA: TGTGCCAGCAGCCTACTAGGGTACAATGAGCAGTTCTTC. The rearrangement combines TRBV14 with TRBJ2-1; TRBD2 is a weak D gene call, 5 bases matching. As encoded in the germline V gene, CDR1 is SGHDN while CDR2 is FVKESK. Cut back by 4 bases and 4 bases, the V and J ends lie 8 bases apart. The CDR3 goes from the cysteine to the phenylalanine over 13 residues. Only the CDR3 region is kept as DNA, spanning 39 bases read in frame from base 1. The variable domain in full, with residues beyond the CDR3 obtained from the reference TRBV14 and TRBJ2-1 genes, is EAGVTQFPSHSVIEKGQTVTLRCDPISGHDNLYWYRRVMGKEIKFLLHFVKESKQDESGMPNNRFLAERTGGTYSTLKVQPAELEDSGVYFCASSLLGYNEQFFGPGTRLTVL.